Following are 30 T cell receptor beta chains from one sample sequenced in a study of blood T cells in healthy people across ages. PCR was performed a second time for about 7 to 12 cycles using a sample-barcoded 5' primer and a J-beta primer mix. TCRdb re-derived calls from the 5' RACE reads in MiXCR, one entry per CDR3 protein. The data contain approximately 780,000 distinct CDR3 sequences, around 25% of them seen just once; the ten biggest clones take up around 3%. These data also formed part of another study, on T cells of mothers and their children.

The source material was blood. The receptors come from a boy younger than 18 in good health.

The rearrangement joins TRBV12-3 or TRBV12-4 to TRBJ1-5; 8 nucleotides line up with TRBD1. This CDR3 spans 15 amino acids. Germline trimming cut 5 bases from V and 1 base from J; bases unmatched to any gene: 4. CDR3 protein: CASSEQGASNQPQHF. The CDR3 DNA reads as TGTGCCAGCAGTGAGCAGGGGGCCAGCAATCAGCCCCAGCATTTT.

The rearrangement uses TRBV7-9 and TRBJ2-5, with D perhaps matching TRBD1 or TRBD2 (5 bases each). Gene TRBJ2-7 matches the end of the DNA better, so the J call may be wrong. The CDR3 length is 15 residues. Per germline, CDR1 SEHNR and CDR2 FQNEAQ (reference sequence). This CDR3 reads CASSSQGGGIYEQYF. The CDR3 bases are TGTGCCAGCAGCTCCCAGGGTGGGGGTATCTACGAGCAGTACTTC.

This chain connects TRBV18 to TRBJ1-4; D gene ambiguous. CDR1 is KGHSH, CDR2 LQKENI, per germline. V dropped 3 bases and J dropped 3 bases, with 8 bases sitting between them. CDR3 length: 14 amino acids. CDR3: CASSPNLPNEKLFF. The CDR3 DNA follows: TGTGCCAGCTCACCTAATTTGCCTAATGAAAAACTGTTTTTT.

Only a few counts were recorded for this clonotype. This sequence joins TRBV9 and TRBJ1-6; D is unresolved. This CDR3 has 13 residues. Looked up from germline, CDR1 is SGDLS and CDR2 is YYNGEE. V lost 0 bases and J 7 bases, leaving 5 bases between the germline ends. The CDR3 DNA sequence: TGTGCCAGCAGCGTAGCGGGAAATTCACCCCTCCACTTT. Protein product: CASSVAGNSPLHF.

This clonotype came up a few times. The chain recombines TRBV7-9 with TRBJ2-7; 9 nucleotides align to TRBD2. The CDR3 sequence is 15 residues long. Germline CDR1 reads SEHNR; CDR2 reads FQNEAQ (reference sequence). V was pared by 1 base and J by 6 bases, with 7 bases of the junction left unmatched. In DNA form, the CDR3 reads TGTGCCAGCAGCTTAGGCGGGGGGGCCCAGTGCGAGCAGTACTTC. It codes for CASSLGGGAQCEQYF.

This clonotype appeared a few times. The chain recombines TRBV5-1 with TRBJ2-3; 8 bases map to TRBD2. V shed 3 bases and J 2 bases; nucleotides not matched to a gene: 14. CDR3 length: 18 residues. Germline V lookup: CDR1 SGHRS, CDR2 YFSETQ. The CDR3 nucleotides are TGCGCCAGCAGCTCCGGGACTAGTCGGGGCTACACCACAGATACGCAGTATTTT. This gives the protein CASSSGTSRGYTTDTQYF.

The chain carries TRBV5-5 and TRBJ2-5; weak D call: TRBD2 (6 bases). The assigned J gene may be wrong: the sequence end matches TRBJ2-1 better. Looked up from germline, CDR1 is SGHKS and CDR2 is YYEKEE (reference sequence). This CDR3 comprises 15 residues. The CDR3 sequence is CASSLEVAAYNEQFF. The CDR3, as DNA: TGTGCCAGCAGCTTGGAGGTAGCGGCGTACAATGAGCAGTTCTTC.

The rearrangement joins TRBV29-1 to TRBJ2-5, with TRBD2 matching over 7 bases. The J call may not be correct, given that the DNA end is closer to TRBJ2-7. The CDR3 extends over 12 amino acids. Germline V gene data show CDR1 as SQVTM and CDR2 as ANQGSEA. CDR3 in amino acids: CSTRGSSYEQYF. DNA of the CDR3: TGCAGCACGCGGGGGAGCTCCTACGAGCAGTACTTC.

The table lists this clonotype with a few counts. The CDR3 DNA follows: TGCAGTGCTCAAACCGTAGGATCTACCTACGAGCAGTACTTC. Its translation is CSAQTVGSTYEQYF. The chain links TRBV20-1 to TRBJ2-7; the D is unclear. Germline V gene data show CDR1 as DFQATT and CDR2 as SNEGSKA (reference sequence). The V end was cut by 5 bases, the J end by 2 bases, with 16 bases between. This CDR3 is 14 amino acids long.

This clonotype was detected a few times. J is TRBJ2-3 and V is TRBV25-1, with D possibly being TRBD2 (6 bases). The CDR3 has 16 residues. CDR1 and CDR2 (germline): MGHDK, SYGVNS. Trimming left V 6 bases short and J 6 bases short, with 22 bases between. CDR3 protein: CASSPPTGDRADTQYF. CDR3 DNA sequence: TGTGCCAGCAGCCCCCCGACGGGGGATCGCGCCGATACGCAGTATTTT.

This clonotype was counted ten times or more. The chain recombines TRBV9 with TRBJ2-5, with D perhaps TRBD1 or TRBD2 (6 bases each). V lost 0 bases and J lost 2, with 8 bases in between. The CDR3 runs 14 residues. Germline CDR1 and CDR2: SGDLS and YYNGEE. CDR3: CASSVGGAQETQYF. The CDR3, as DNA: TGTGCCAGCAGCGTAGGGGGGGCGCAAGAGACCCAGTACTTC.

This sequence joins TRBV28 and TRBJ1-1; D remains ambiguous. The germline V gene has CDR1 MDHEN and CDR2 SYDVKM. This CDR3 is 14 amino acids long. Trimming took 5 bases from V and 4 from J, leaving 14 bases between them. DNA for the CDR3: TGTGCCAGCAGTCTTCTGGACCGGGCCACTGAAGCTTTCTTT. The encoded protein is CASSLLDRATEAFF.

V usage is TRBV4-1 and J usage is TRBJ2-7; tentative D call: TRBD1 (6 bases). CDR1 is MGHRA, CDR2 YSYEKL, per germline. Trimming shortened V by 1 base and J by 2 bases, and 9 bases separated the two germline ends. The CDR3 has 14 residues. As DNA, the CDR3 is TGCGCCAGCAGCCAAGGACAGGATGCCTACGAGCAGTACTTC. Translated: CASSQGQDAYEQYF.

The chain is built from TRBV7-8 and TRBJ1-5; no definite D call. Germline V gene lookup returns CDR1 SGHVS and CDR2 FQNEAQ. V lost 5 bases, J lost 5 bases, and 7 bases lay in between. The CDR3 has 12 amino acids. The CDR3 DNA reads TGTGCCAGCAGCCAACCCGATCAGCCCCAGCATTTT. Its protein product is CASSQPDQPQHF.

In its sample, this clonotype was seen a few times. The rearrangement joins TRBV10-3 to TRBJ2-1; the match to TRBD1 covers 8 bases. Gene TRBJ2-7 matches the end of the DNA better, so the J call may be wrong. The germline gives CDR1 ENHRY, CDR2 SYGVKD. The CDR3 has 12 residues. CDR3 sequence (DNA): TGTGCCATCAGTACCAGGGGGCGCGAGCAGTACTTC. Translating gives CAISTRGREQYF.

The chain's CDR3 is CASSPPTLGAETQYF. The CDR3 DNA reads as TGTGCCAGCAGTCCTCCCACCTTAGGGGCAGAGACCCAGTACTTC. V usage is TRBV28 and J usage is TRBJ2-5; D possibly corresponds to TRBD1 (5 bases). Per germline, CDR1 MDHEN and CDR2 SYDVKM. This CDR3 comprises 15 residues. V lost 5 bases and J lost 4, with 17 bases in between.

This clonotype was picked up many times. This rearrangement joins TRBV20-1 to TRBJ1-4; 7 positions match TRBD1. J gave up 8 bases and V 6 bases, and 6 bases lay outside the gene matches. Germline assignment: CDR1 DFQATT and CDR2 SNEGSKA (reference sequence). The CDR3 has 12 amino acids. DNA for the CDR3: TGCAGTGCCGCGACAGGGCACGAAAAACTGTTTTTT. Its translation: CSAATGHEKLFF.

This clonotype was detected only once. This chain links TRBV18 with TRBJ1-3, with D hard to call. Germline values: CDR1 KGHSH, CDR2 LQKENI. The length of the CDR3 is 11 residues. CDR3 coding DNA: TGTGAGGCCACCTCTGGAAACACCATATATTTT. Amino acid sequence: CEATSGNTIYF. Full variable domain (remainder filled in from reference TRBV18 and TRBJ1-3): NAGVMQNPRHLVRRRGQEARLRCSPMKGHSHVYWYRQLPEEGLKFMVYLQKENIIDESGMPKERFSAEFPKEGPSILRIQQVVRGDSAAYFCEATSGNTIYFGEGSWLTVV.

The genes are TRBV27 and TRBJ1-1; perhaps TRBD1 as D (6 bases). This CDR3 spans 13 amino acids. The V and J ends lost 4 bases and 5 bases respectively, with 11 bases between them. Looked up from germline, CDR1 is MNHEY and CDR2 is SMNVEV (reference sequence). The CDR3, as DNA: TGTGCCAGCAGTTCCTACAGGGATACTGAAGCTTTCTTT. It codes for CASSSYRDTEAFF.

CDR3 sequence reads: CAWSVVSYEQFF. CDR3 coding DNA: TGTGCCTGGAGTGTAGTTTCGTATGAGCAGTTCTTC. The rearrangement joins TRBV30 to TRBJ2-1; D unresolved. Germline lookup yields CDR1 GTSNPN and CDR2 SVGIG (reference sequence). The CDR3 has 12 residues. Trimming shortened V by 0 bases and J by 8 bases, and 8 bases separated the two germline ends.

V and J are TRBV5-1 and TRBJ2-2; TRBD2 is a possible D gene (6 bases). Germline loops: CDR1 SGHRS, CDR2 YFSETQ. This CDR3 region has 16 residues. V was cut by 4 bases and J by 6 bases, with 19 bases left in between. As DNA, the CDR3 is TGCGCCAGCAGCGTTCTGACGGGAGCTGTTTCCGGGGAGCTGTTTTTT. Protein product: CASSVLTGAVSGELFF.

This clonotype was detected only a few times. The chain uses TRBV29-1 and TRBJ1-6, with D uncertain. The germline gives CDR1 SQVTM, CDR2 ANQGSEA. The length of the CDR3 is 14 residues. Deletions cut 6 bases from V and 0 bases from J, with 9 bases between. CDR3 DNA: TGCAGCGTCCGAGGGAGCTCCTATAATTCACCCCTCCACTTT. The encoded protein is CSVRGSSYNSPLHF.

The chain is built from TRBV20-1 and TRBJ2-7; D ambiguous. The ends were cut back, 3 bases at V and 3 bases at J, with 18 bases in the middle. CDR1 and CDR2 from the germline V gene are DFQATT and SNEGSKA (reference sequence). This CDR3 spans 15 amino acids. The CDR3 DNA sequence: TGCAGTGCTAGTTTACTCGTAGGGAATTACTACGAGCAGTACTTC. Amino acids: CSASLLVGNYYEQYF.

This clonotype was observed at least ten times. The V and J genes are TRBV27 and TRBJ2-4, with D tentatively TRBD2 (5 bases). The CDR3 loop spans 17 amino acids. CDR1 is MNHEY and CDR2 is SMNVEV in the germline V gene (reference sequence). Trimming shortened V by 5 bases and J by 0 bases, and 17 bases separated the two germline ends. The CDR3 DNA reads TGTGCCAGCAGTCCGGGTTGGGGAGTCCTAGCCAAAAACATTCAGTACTTC. Residues: CASSPGWGVLAKNIQYF.

This clonotype has a handful of counts. This chain connects TRBV4-1 to TRBJ2-1, with TRBD2 matching over 8 bases. The CDR3 consists of 16 residues. V lost 3 bases and J lost 4; bases outside the gene matches: 8. Germline lookup yields CDR1 MGHRA and CDR2 YSYEKL. DNA of the CDR3: TGCGCCAGCAGCCAGTCGAGAGCGGGGGTGTACAATGAGCAGTTCTTC. Its protein product is CASSQSRAGVYNEQFF.

V and J are TRBV28 and TRBJ2-2; 10 bases agree with TRBD1. With 5 bases clipped from V and 6 bases from J, the junction kept 18 bases outside the gene matches. In germline, CDR1 is MDHEN, CDR2 SYDVKM. The CDR3 is 19 amino acids. In nucleotides, the CDR3 is TGTGCCAGCAGTCCTTTAAGAGATACGGGACAGGGGTTTCCCGGGGAGCTGTTTTTT. Protein sequence: CASSPLRDTGQGFPGELFF.

This clonotype occurred a few times. The chain uses TRBV12-3 or TRBV12-4 and TRBJ2-1; the match to TRBD2 covers 11 bases. The CDR3 spans 23 residues. Germline trimming cut 1 base from V and 0 bases from J; bases unmatched to any gene: 20. For the CDR3, the DNA is TGTGCCAGCAGTTTAGGCCATGGGACACCTGGACTAGCGGGTCGGAGCTCCTACAATGAGCAGTTCTTC. Its translation is CASSLGHGTPGLAGRSSYNEQFF.

The chain carries TRBV5-1 and TRBJ2-5; D possibly uses TRBD1 or TRBD2 (5 bases each). With the DNA end fitting TRBJ2-7 better, the J assignment may be wrong. The CDR3 length is 15 residues. CDR1 and CDR2 from the germline V gene are SGHRS and YFSETQ. CDR3 sequence: CASSLEAPVGDEQYF. Here the CDR3 DNA reads TGCGCCAGCAGCTTGGAGGCACCGGTGGGGGACGAGCAGTACTTC.

This clonotype was picked up a small number of times. The chain joins TRBV21-1 to TRBJ1-1; the D segment call TRBD1 is taken from the table without a DNA check. TRBV21-1 is recorded as a pseudogene. The CDR3 contains 16 residues. The chain's CDR3 is CASSKDCKGQGTEAFF. In DNA, the CDR3 is TGTGCCAGCAGCAAAGACTGCAAGGGACAGGGTACTGAAGCTTTCTTT.

This clonotype has just a few counts. This chain joins TRBV11-2 and TRBJ2-7; 8 bases align to TRBD2. The germline V gene has CDR1 SGHAT and CDR2 FQNNGV. The CDR3 is 15 amino acids. With 5 bases clipped from V and 4 bases from J, the junction kept 10 bases outside the gene matches. The CDR3 loop reads CASSPPGLVSYEQYF. Written as DNA, the CDR3 is TGTGCCAGCAGCCCACCGGGACTAGTCTCTTACGAGCAGTACTTC.